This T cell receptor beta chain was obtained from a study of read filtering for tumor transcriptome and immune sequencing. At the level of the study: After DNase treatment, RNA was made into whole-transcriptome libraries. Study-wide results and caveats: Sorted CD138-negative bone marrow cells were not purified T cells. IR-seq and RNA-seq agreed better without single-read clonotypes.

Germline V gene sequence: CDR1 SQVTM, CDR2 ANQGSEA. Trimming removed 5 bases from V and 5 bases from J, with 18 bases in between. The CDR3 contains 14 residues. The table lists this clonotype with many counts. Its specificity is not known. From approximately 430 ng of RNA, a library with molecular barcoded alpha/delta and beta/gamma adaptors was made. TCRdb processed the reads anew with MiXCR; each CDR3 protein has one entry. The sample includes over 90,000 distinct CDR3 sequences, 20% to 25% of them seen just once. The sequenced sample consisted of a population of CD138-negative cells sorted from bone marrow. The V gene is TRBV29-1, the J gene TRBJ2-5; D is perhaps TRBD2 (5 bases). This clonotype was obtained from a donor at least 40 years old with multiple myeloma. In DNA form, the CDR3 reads TGCAGCGTTCGAACCAGGTTCCGGGGTGAGACCCAGTACTTC. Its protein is CSVRTRFRGETQYF.